Shown below are 3 T cell receptor beta chains from a single sample sequenced in a study of blood T cell repertoires in COVID-19. Assay used: immunoSEQ multiplex PCR; TCRdb lists only in-frame clones, some missing. The sample comprises approximately 59,000 clones, 85% to 90% of which are singletons, and approximately 4.5% rests with the top ten. Source material: peripheral blood. These receptors came from a man aged 40-55 years with active COVID-19.

The chain carries TRBV19 and TRBJ2-7; possible D gene TRBD1, 5 bases. The V gene's germline CDR1 is LNHDA and CDR2 SQIVND (reference sequence). The CDR3 runs to 12 residues. The germline V and J ends were trimmed by 4 bases and 6 bases, with 10 bases remaining between them. CDR3 sequence reads: CASSTGLGEQYF. As DNA, the CDR3 is TGTGCCAGTAGTACAGGGTTGGGCGAGCAGTACTTC.

This clone showed up just a few times. V usage is TRBV6-5 and J usage is TRBJ1-2, with TRBD1 matching over 9 bases. Germline CDR1 and CDR2: MNHEY and SVGAGI. V gave up 6 bases and J gave up 8 bases; unmatched junction bases: 10. CDR3 size: 14 residues. CDR3 sequence: CASREGDRVSGYTF. The CDR3 nucleotides read TGTGCCAGCAGAGAGGGGGACAGGGTCTCGGGCTACACCTTC.

The chain joins TRBV6-6 to TRBJ2-1; 12 positions match TRBD2. With 5 bases clipped from V and 10 bases from J, the junction kept 9 bases outside the gene matches. Germline CDR1 reads MNHNY; CDR2 reads SVGAGI (reference sequence). This CDR3 spans 15 amino acids. The CDR3 coding sequence is TGTGCCAGCAGTCGGGGACTAGCGGGCCCCGGGGAGCAGTTCTTC. Translated, it gives CASSRGLAGPGEQFF.